This TCR beta chain was observed in a study of blood T cell repertoires in COVID-19. Whole-study context: COVID-19 samples from acute and convalescent phases originated in the United States, Italy and Spain.

This CDR3 region has 14 residues. V lost 6 bases, J lost 0 bases, and 2 bases stayed unmatched. Germline CDR1 is MNHEY and CDR2 is SVGEGT. In the original workflow: Nucleated cell counts were estimated from reference gene primer amplification. Some clones are missing from TCRdb's copy, which holds only in-frame ones; the method was immunoSEQ multiplex PCR. The V and J calls and clone size are taken from that table; D and trimming were inferred from the DNA. This sample has under 150,000 clones; roughly 85% occur once, and the top ten carry 3% to 4.5%. The clonotype was recovered from a man in his fifties or sixties with acute or convalescent COVID-19. The sequencing input was peripheral blood. The chain is built from TRBV6-2 or TRBV6-3 and TRBJ1-3; TRBD1 matches 7 bases. The DNA for the CDR3 is TGTGCCAGCAGCACAGGGGACTCTGGAAACACCATATATTTT. Protein: CASSTGDSGNTIYF.